This is a list of T cell receptor beta chains from one sample in a study of OX40 agonist ivuxolimab in advanced cancers. Assay used: immunoSEQ multiplex PCR; TCRdb lists only in-frame clones, some missing. This table holds 30,000 or so clones, 75% to 90% found once. This specimen was CD4+ or CD8+ T cells sorted from blood, taken in a trial of the OX40 agonist ivuxolimab. Source of these receptors: an adult with an advanced solid tumor such as melanoma, head and neck, liver or kidney cancer. CDR3s include the opening cysteine and the closing phenylalanine or tryptophan. Fields, in order: CDR3 protein, CDR3 DNA, V gene, clone size, J gene, D gene. A D gene is named only where the DNA matches it firmly. Rows may omit the clone size; those that give it use once, few, many or a size class.

CDR3: CASSLVSPRTDTQYF
DNA: TGCGCCAGCAGCTTGGTTTCGCCTCGCACAGATACGCAGTATTTT
V: TRBV5-1
size: -
J: TRBJ2-3
D: -

CDR3: CASSLDGRGPYNEQFF
DNA: TGTGCCAGCAGCTTAGACGGGAGAGGTCCCTATAATGAGCAGTTCTTC
V: TRBV7-6
size: -
J: TRBJ2-1
D: -

CDR3: CASSLDRRADTQYF
DNA: TGTGCCAGCAGTTTAGACAGGCGGGCAGATACGCAGTATTTT
V: TRBV28
size: -
J: TRBJ2-3
D: -

CDR3: CASSLAPGGPFNEQFF
DNA: TGTGCCAGCAGCTTAGCCCCGGGAGGGCCCTTCAATGAGCAGTTCTTC
V: TRBV7-6
size: -
J: TRBJ2-1
D: TRBD2

CDR3: CARSLVQVFREQYF
DNA: TGTGCCAGAAGCTTGGTACAGGTGTTTAGGGAGCAGTACTTC
V: TRBV5-6
size: -
J: TRBJ2-7
D: -

CDR3: CASSDGDTGELFF
DNA: TGTGCCAGCAGTGACGGAGACACCGGGGAGCTGTTTTTT
V: TRBV6-4
size: once
J: TRBJ2-2
D: -

CDR3: CASSVGLQITGELFF
DNA: TGTGCCAGCAGCGTAGGTTTACAGATCACCGGGGAGCTGTTTTTT
V: TRBV9
size: -
J: TRBJ2-2
D: -

CDR3: CASSLETVNQPQHF
DNA: TGTGCCAGCAGCTTAGAAACAGTCAATCAGCCCCAGCATTTT
V: TRBV7-8
size: few
J: TRBJ1-5
D: -

CDR3: CSAREGDEQYF
DNA: TGCAGTGCTAGAGAGGGGGACGAGCAGTACTTC
V: TRBV20-1
size: -
J: TRBJ2-7
D: -

CDR3: CASSSQGTLSSYNEQFF
DNA: TGTGCCAGCAGCTCTCAGGGGACCCTGAGCTCCTACAATGAGCAGTTCTTC
V: TRBV9
size: -
J: TRBJ2-1
D: -

CDR3: CASKKWGIAGGLETQYF
DNA: TGTGCCAGCAAAAAATGGGGTATAGCGGGAGGGTTGGAGACCCAGTACTTC
V: TRBV28
size: -
J: TRBJ2-5
D: TRBD2

CDR3: CASSSGTATETQYF
DNA: TGTGCCAGCAGCTCCGGGACCGCTACTGAGACCCAGTACTTC
V: TRBV5-6
size: once
J: TRBJ2-5
D: -

CDR3: CASSGRPTGNTEAFF
DNA: TGTGCCAGCAGCGGACGACCGACGGGGAACACTGAAGCTTTCTTT
V: TRBV9
size: -
J: TRBJ1-1
D: -

CDR3: CASSRKFEGSNTEAFF
DNA: TGCGCCAGCAGCCGAAAATTCGAGGGTTCGAACACTGAAGCTTTCTTT
V: TRBV4-1
size: -
J: TRBJ1-1
D: -

CDR3: CAWSPEWVNYGYTF
DNA: TGTGCCTGGAGCCCAGAATGGGTTAACTATGGCTACACCTTC
V: TRBV30
size: -
J: TRBJ1-2
D: -

CDR3: CASSIAGGLINEQFF
DNA: TGTGCCAGCAGCATAGCGGGAGGGCTAATAAATGAGCAGTTCTTC
V: TRBV6-5
size: -
J: TRBJ2-1
D: TRBD2

CDR3: CASSLYTGELFF
DNA: TGCGCCAGCAGCTTGTACACCGGGGAGCTGTTTTTT
V: TRBV5-1
size: -
J: TRBJ2-2
D: -

CDR3: CASSEASTGTDTQYF
DNA: TGTGCCAGCAGTGAAGCCTCGACGGGAACAGATACGCAGTATTTT
V: TRBV6-4
size: -
J: TRBJ2-3
D: -

CDR3: CASSTFFRDSYNSPLHF
DNA: TGTGCCAGCAGTACCTTTTTCAGGGACAGCTATAATTCACCCCTCCACTTT
V: TRBV27
size: -
J: TRBJ1-6
D: TRBD1

CDR3: CASSENIQGGTEAFF
DNA: TGTGCCAGCAGTGAAAATATACAAGGGGGCACTGAAGCTTTCTTT
V: TRBV6-1
size: -
J: TRBJ1-1
D: -

CDR3: CASSLAPPRLSSGSYEQYF
DNA: TGCGCCAGCAGCTTGGCTCCCCCCAGGCTCTCTAGCGGCTCCTACGAGCAGTACTTC
V: TRBV5-1
size: -
J: TRBJ2-7
D: TRBD2

CDR3: CASRGQGIQPQHF
DNA: TGTGCCAGCAGGGGACAGGGTATTCAGCCCCAGCATTTT
V: TRBV6-5
size: -
J: TRBJ1-5
D: TRBD1

CDR3: CSVEDESDEQYF
DNA: TGCAGCGTTGAAGATGAAAGTGACGAGCAGTACTTC
V: TRBV29-1
size: -
J: TRBJ2-7
D: -

CDR3: CASSPTSGTDSSYGYTF
DNA: TGTGCCAGCTCACCCACCTCCGGGACAGACTCTTCCTATGGCTACACCTTC
V: TRBV18
size: -
J: TRBJ1-2
D: TRBD1

CDR3: CASSPGGQETQYF
DNA: TGTGCCAGCAGCCCTGGGGGGCAAGAGACCCAGTACTTC
V: TRBV11-3
size: -
J: TRBJ2-5
D: -

CDR3: CASSLAQGAPYGYTF
DNA: TGTGCCAGCAGCTTGGCCCAGGGGGCTCCCTATGGCTACACCTTC
V: TRBV5-6
size: -
J: TRBJ1-2
D: TRBD1

CDR3: CASSLAPMSGYGYTF
DNA: TGTGCCAGCAGCTTAGCACCGATGTCTGGGTATGGCTACACCTTC
V: TRBV7-9
size: -
J: TRBJ1-2
D: -

CDR3: CASSSLSIGFAPFF
DNA: TGTGCCAGCAGTTCCCTCTCTATCGGATTTGCACCGTTCTTC
V: TRBV28
size: -
J: TRBJ2-1
D: -

CDR3: CSVVSVSNYGYTF
DNA: TGCAGCGTTGTAAGTGTTTCTAACTATGGCTACACCTTC
V: TRBV29-1
size: -
J: TRBJ1-2
D: -

CDR3: CAWSELAIHYEQYF
DNA: TGTGCCTGGAGTGAGTTAGCGATCCACTACGAGCAGTACTTC
V: TRBV30
size: -
J: TRBJ2-7
D: -

CDR3: CASSIQGAFGNTIYF
DNA: TGTGCCAGCAGCATTCAGGGGGCGTTTGGAAACACCATATATTTT
V: TRBV21-1
size: -
J: TRBJ1-3
D: -

CDR3: CASSQDTSGTWGNEQFF
DNA: TGTGCCAGCAGCCAAGACACTAGCGGGACCTGGGGCAATGAGCAGTTCTTC
V: TRBV2
size: -
J: TRBJ2-1
D: TRBD2

CDR3: CASSPFMVNTEAFF
DNA: TGTGCCAGCAGCCCCTTCATGGTGAACACTGAAGCTTTCTTT
V: TRBV14
size: -
J: TRBJ1-1
D: -

CDR3: CASSLLAMQETQYF
DNA: TGTGCCAGCAGTTTACTAGCTATGCAAGAGACCCAGTACTTC
V: TRBV2
size: -
J: TRBJ2-5
D: -

CDR3: CASSLVVENTGELFF
DNA: TGTGCCAGCAGCTTAGTTGTAGAGAACACCGGGGAGCTGTTTTTT
V: TRBV7-6
size: -
J: TRBJ2-2
D: -

CDR3: CASSPGTSSVDTQYF
DNA: TGCGCCAGCAGCCCCGGGACTAGTTCAGTAGATACGCAGTATTTT
V: TRBV4-1
size: -
J: TRBJ2-3
D: TRBD2

CDR3: CASSLGQLEMNTEAFF
DNA: TGTGCCAGCAGCTTGGGACAGCTCGAAATGAACACTGAAGCTTTCTTT
V: TRBV5-6
size: -
J: TRBJ1-1
D: -

CDR3: CASSLYYMVTGSTDTQYF
DNA: TGTGCCAGCAGCTTATACTATATGGTGACCGGAAGCACAGATACGCAGTATTTT
V: TRBV7-9
size: -
J: TRBJ2-3
D: -

CDR3: CASSPRDTTYNEQFF
DNA: TGTGCCAGCAGCCCTCGGGACACAACCTACAATGAGCAGTTCTTC
V: TRBV6-4
size: once
J: TRBJ2-1
D: -

CDR3: CASSLSGTSGRALDTQYF
DNA: TGTGCCAGCAGTTTATCCGGTACTAGCGGGAGGGCCCTGGATACGCAGTATTTT
V: TRBV27
size: -
J: TRBJ2-3
D: TRBD2

CDR3: CASSPPGTSGYEQYF
DNA: TGTGCCAGCTCACCACCCGGGACTAGCGGCTACGAGCAGTACTTC
V: TRBV18
size: -
J: TRBJ2-7
D: TRBD2

CDR3: CASGRSAGTDTQYF
DNA: TGTGCCAGCGGGCGCTCCGCCGGCACAGATACGCAGTATTTT
V: TRBV9
size: -
J: TRBJ2-3
D: -

CDR3: CASSPNAPGTDLYNEQFF
DNA: TGTGCCAGCAGTCCAAACGCCCCCGGGACAGATCTATACAATGAGCAGTTCTTC
V: TRBV2
size: -
J: TRBJ2-1
D: TRBD1

CDR3: CASSGGGSSYEQYF
DNA: TGCGCCAGCAGCGGGGGCGGGAGCTCCTACGAGCAGTACTTC
V: TRBV4-1
size: once
J: TRBJ2-7
D: -

CDR3: CSVEAAAVNEQFF
DNA: TGCAGCGTTGAAGCGGCAGCGGTCAATGAGCAGTTCTTC
V: TRBV29-1
size: -
J: TRBJ2-1
D: -